This T cell receptor (beta chain) emerged from a study of lymphopenia after photon versus proton radiotherapy. Broader study findings: Under photons, naive T cells and diversity fell while effector/memory populations rose. Authors raise, but do not show, better survival with proton therapy.

Worth noting for this clone: Its antigen is not identified.

The repertoire was sequenced with immunoSEQ multiplex PCR; TCRdb's copy has only in-frame clones and lacks some. Of approximately 160,000 clones in the sample, more than 85% are singletons; the top ten hold approximately 4.8%. V lost 0 bases and J 5 bases, leaving 14 bases between the germline ends. The CDR3 consists of 15 residues. The germline CDR1 and CDR2 sequences are SGHKS and YYEKEE (reference sequence). The origin of this receptor is a man in his fifties or sixties with gastric cancer. The genes are TRBV5-5 and TRBJ1-2, with D unclear. The sequenced sample was peripheral blood, obtained from a patient treated with photon-based radiotherapy. In nucleotides, the CDR3 is TGTGCCAGCAGCTTGGGGGCAGGAGCGTCTTATGGCTACACCTTC. This gives the protein CASSLGAGASYGYTF.